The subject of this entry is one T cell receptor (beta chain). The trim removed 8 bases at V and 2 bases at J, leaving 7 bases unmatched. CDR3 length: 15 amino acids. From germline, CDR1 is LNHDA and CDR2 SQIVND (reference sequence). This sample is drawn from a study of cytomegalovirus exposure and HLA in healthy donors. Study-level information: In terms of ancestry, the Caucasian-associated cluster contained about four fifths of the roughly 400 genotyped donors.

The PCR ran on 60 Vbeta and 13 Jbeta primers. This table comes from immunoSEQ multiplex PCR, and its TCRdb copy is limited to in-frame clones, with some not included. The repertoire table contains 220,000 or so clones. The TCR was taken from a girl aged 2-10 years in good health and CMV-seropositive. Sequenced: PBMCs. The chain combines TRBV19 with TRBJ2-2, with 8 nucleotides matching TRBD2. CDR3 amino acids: CASLQREFNTGELFF. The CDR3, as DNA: TGTGCCAGTTTACAGCGGGAGTTCAACACCGGGGAGCTGTTTTTT.